This T cell receptor beta chain was identified in a study of cytomegalovirus exposure and HLA in healthy donors. Findings and caveats of the study: Analyses of presence and absence presupposed an approximately uniform sequencing depth across donors. TCR beta V- and J-gene trimming, according to a later analysis, was linked to a missense DCLRE1C variant.

Researchers ran the PCR with 60 Vbeta and 13 Jbeta primers. Repertoires were generated with immunoSEQ multiplex PCR, while TCRdb's copy carries only in-frame clones and drops some. The table includes 150,000 to 200,000 clones, about 80% detected once. From germline, CDR1 is SGHRS and CDR2 YFSETQ. V lost 4 bases, J lost 5 bases, and 27 bases lay in between. The CDR3 runs to 18 residues. In regard to this clone: Its target is not known.

This TCR was sampled from a man aged 18 to 29 in good health and CMV-seropositive. This chain uses TRBV5-1 with TRBJ2-5, with a weak D call TRBD2 (7 bases). Sequencing was performed on PBMCs. The DNA of the CDR3 is TGCGCCAGCAGCCCCTCGGGAGCTAGTGGGGGGGCCTGGGAGACCCAGTACTTC. Translation: CASSPSGASGGAWETQYF.